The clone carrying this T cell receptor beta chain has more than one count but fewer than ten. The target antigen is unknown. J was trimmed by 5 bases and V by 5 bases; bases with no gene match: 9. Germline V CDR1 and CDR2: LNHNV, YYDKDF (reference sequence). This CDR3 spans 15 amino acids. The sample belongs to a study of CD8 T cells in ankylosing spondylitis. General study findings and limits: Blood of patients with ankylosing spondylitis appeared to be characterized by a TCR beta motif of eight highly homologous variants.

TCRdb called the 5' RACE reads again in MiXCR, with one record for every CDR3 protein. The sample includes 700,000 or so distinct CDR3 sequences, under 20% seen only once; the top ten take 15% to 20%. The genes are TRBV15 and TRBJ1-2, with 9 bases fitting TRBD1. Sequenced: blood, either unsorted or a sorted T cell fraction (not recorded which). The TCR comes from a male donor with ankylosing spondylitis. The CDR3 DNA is TGTGCCACCAGCCCAGGACAGGGGAAAGGGTATGGCTACACCTTC. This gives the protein CATSPGQGKGYGYTF. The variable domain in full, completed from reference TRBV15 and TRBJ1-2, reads DAMVIQNPRYQVTQFGKPVTLSCSQTLNHNVMYWYQQKSSQAPKLLFHYYDKDFNNEADTPDNFQSRRPNTSFCFLDIRSPGLGDTAMYLCATSPGQGKGYGYTFGSGTRLTVV.